The 18 T cell receptor beta chains given below trace back to one sample, sequenced in a study of blood T cells in healthy people across ages. Next came a second PCR, run for about 6 to 12 cycles, which used a sample-barcoded 5' primer along with a J-beta primer mix. TCRdb used MiXCR to reprocess the 5' RACE reads, holding one entry per CDR3 protein. The top ten hold 45% to 65% of the sample, which has approximately 400,000 distinct CDR3 sequences, approximately 47% seen once. Source material: blood. These receptors all stem from a man aged 60 to 75 in good health.

The chain joins TRBV9 to TRBJ2-7; 9 bases fit TRBD2. CDR3 length equals 14 residues. Germline CDR1 reads SGDLS; CDR2 reads YYNGEE. The V and J ends lost 4 bases and 0 bases, in that order; junction bases with no gene match: 2. The CDR3: CASSTSGFSYEQYF. In DNA form, the CDR3 reads TGTGCCAGCAGCACTAGCGGGTTCTCCTACGAGCAGTACTTC.

This clonotype has ten or more counts. The chain has TRBV9 and TRBJ2-1; TRBD2 matches at 7 bases. Germline V lookup: CDR1 SGDLS, CDR2 YYNGEE. V lost 4 bases and J lost 7; bases outside the gene matches: 14. The CDR3 spans 16 residues. The chain's CDR3 is CASSPRRAGAGNEQFF. As DNA, the CDR3 is TGTGCCAGCAGCCCAAGGAGGGCGGGAGCGGGGAATGAGCAGTTCTTC.

Concerning this clonotype: The junction shows a germline mismatch at one end, possibly a read error. The chain links TRBV4-2 to TRBJ1-2; D is uncertain. The CDR3 length is 12 residues. Germline V gene data show CDR1 as LGHNA and CDR2 as YNFKEQ. In DNA form, the CDR3 reads TGTGCCAGCAGCCAAGTCGGGGATGGCCACACCTTC. This translates into CASSQVGDGHTF.

This clonotype has just one count. The V gene is TRBV18, the J gene TRBJ2-1; TRBD2 matches at 8 bases. Per germline, CDR1 KGHSH and CDR2 LQKENI. The CDR3 runs 16 residues. The J segment lost 6 bases and the V segment lost 3 bases, leaving 10 bases of the junction unmatched. CDR3 residues: CASSPLEIAGSNEQFF. CDR3 DNA sequence: TGTGCCAGCTCACCCTTGGAAATAGCGGGGTCCAATGAGCAGTTCTTC.

The table lists this clonotype with many counts. This chain connects TRBV18 to TRBJ2-1; weak D call: TRBD1 (6 bases). V gave up 6 bases and J gave up 4 bases, with 10 bases separating them. CDR3 length: 13 amino acids. The germline V gene encodes CDR1 KGHSH and CDR2 LQKENI. The CDR3: CASSPDSYNEQFF. CDR3 bases: TGTGCCAGCTCGCCGGACAGTTACAATGAGCAGTTCTTC.

This clonotype was observed a few times. This sequence joins TRBV25-1 and TRBJ2-5, with D unresolved. The germline gives CDR1 MGHDK, CDR2 SYGVNS. V was cut by 0 bases and J by 4 bases, with 9 bases left in between. The CDR3 is made up of 14 amino acids. The CDR3 region is CASSEYRRVETQYF. CDR3 bases: TGTGCCAGCAGTGAATATAGGCGAGTAGAGACCCAGTACTTC.

This chain connects TRBV6-6 to TRBJ1-5, with D tentatively TRBD1 (5 bases). CDR3 length: 16 residues. Trimming left V 6 bases short and J 0 bases short, with 15 bases between. Germline assignment: CDR1 MNHNY and CDR2 SVGAGI (reference sequence). The CDR3 loop is CASSSGGGNSNQPQHF. Here the CDR3 DNA reads TGTGCCAGCAGCTCCGGGGGGGGAAATAGCAATCAGCCCCAGCATTTT.

This clonotype was observed at least ten times. The rearrangement joins TRBV5-1 to TRBJ2-5; no clear D. The CDR3 runs to 12 residues. The germline gives CDR1 SGHRS, CDR2 YFSETQ. The V gene lost 0 bases and the J gene lost 3 bases, with 3 bases spanning the gap. The CDR3 DNA reads as TGCGCCAGCAGCTTGGGCAAAGAGACCCAGTACTTC. Translating gives CASSLGKETQYF.

The chain is built from TRBV2 and TRBJ2-7, with 14 nucleotides matching TRBD2. This CDR3 contains 16 residues. Trimming took 6 bases from V and 7 from J; bases not matched to a gene: 11. Germline CDR1 reads SNHLY; CDR2 reads FYNNEI. In DNA, the CDR3 is TGTGCCAGCAGGAGTGGGACTAGCGGGGGTCTGGGGGAGCAGTACTTC. Protein product: CASRSGTSGGLGEQYF.

This clonotype was counted ten times or more. This chain uses TRBV6-2 or TRBV6-3 with TRBJ2-1; D may be TRBD2 (6 bases). The CDR3 contains 13 residues. Between the trimmed V and J ends, which lost 7 bases and 12 bases, there was a span of 19 bases. The germline gives CDR1 MNHEY, CDR2 SVGEGT. CDR3 in amino acids: CASKFRGYLGQFF. DNA for the CDR3: TGTGCCAGCAAGTTTCGGGGGTACCTTGGGCAGTTCTTC.

This clonotype has a handful of counts. This chain uses TRBV25-1 with TRBJ1-1; tentative D call: TRBD1 (5 bases). The V end lost 3 bases, the J end lost 5 bases, and 10 bases lay between the germline ends. Germline assignment: CDR1 MGHDK and CDR2 SYGVNS. The CDR3 is 13 amino acids. In DNA form, the CDR3 reads TGTGCCAGCAGTGAGATGGGGCTGACTGAAGCTTTCTTT. It translates to CASSEMGLTEAFF.

The chain links TRBV28 to TRBJ1-2; TRBD1 aligns across 8 bases. Germline values: CDR1 MDHEN, CDR2 SYDVKM. V dropped 4 bases and J dropped 7; count of bases not matched to a gene: 2. This CDR3 has 12 amino acids. The chain's CDR3 is CASSSDRAGYTF. In DNA form, the CDR3 reads TGTGCCAGCAGTTCGGACAGGGCTGGCTACACCTTC.

In its sample, this clonotype was seen many times. The CDR3 bases are TGTGCCAGCAGTGGCGCGAGCTATGGCTACACCTTC. Protein product: CASSGASYGYTF. V is TRBV28 and J is TRBJ1-2, with D hard to call. V shed 5 bases and J shed 4 bases, with 8 bases lying between them. Germline V gene sequence: CDR1 MDHEN, CDR2 SYDVKM. The CDR3 length is 12 residues.

The chain uses TRBV3-1 and TRBJ2-1, with TRBD2 identical over 10 bases. CDR1 LGHDT and CDR2 YNNKEL come from the germline V gene (reference sequence). J gave up 8 bases and V 4 bases, and 11 bases lay outside the gene matches. This CDR3 is 16 amino acids long. Written as DNA, the CDR3 is TGTGCCAGCAGCCCCAATAAGCGGGGGGGCAGGGATGAGCAGTTCTTC. Translated, it gives CASSPNKRGGRDEQFF.

This clonotype has just one count. The chain links TRBV25-1 to TRBJ2-1; 9 nucleotides match TRBD2. Germline values: CDR1 MGHDK, CDR2 SYGVNS. V lost 5 bases, J lost 0 bases, and 5 bases stayed unmatched. The CDR3 length is 16 residues. The CDR3 sequence is CASSWSSGSSYNEQFF. DNA of the CDR3: TGTGCCAGCAGTTGGAGTAGCGGGAGCTCCTACAATGAGCAGTTCTTC.

Of note for this clonotype: The junction does not match germline at one end; this may be a read error. The V and J genes are TRBV5-1 and TRBJ2-4; a weak D match, TRBD1 (5 bases). CDR1 and CDR2 from the germline V gene are SGHRS and YFSETQ. This CDR3 region has 14 residues. The CDR3 DNA reads as TGCGCCAACAGCTTGGGGCTAGCCAAAAACATTCAGTACTTC. Encoded protein: CANSLGLAKNIQYF.

This clonotype turned up a few times. The chain links TRBV10-3 to TRBJ2-5; D possibly corresponds to TRBD1 (6 bases). The CDR3 totals 17 residues. Trimming shortened V by 2 bases and J by 7 bases, and 23 bases separated the two germline ends. The germline V gene has CDR1 ENHRY and CDR2 SYGVKD. CDR3 in DNA: TGTGCCATCAGTGAGAAACAGACAGGAGCTGCCCCATGGACCCAGTACTTC. Translating it yields CAISEKQTGAAPWTQYF.

The V and J genes are TRBV6-5 and TRBJ2-1; perhaps TRBD1 as D (7 bases). This CDR3 has 15 residues. V shed 0 bases and J shed 13 bases, with 19 bases lying between them. Germline CDR1 reads MNHEY; CDR2 reads SVGAGI. Written as DNA, the CDR3 is TGTGCCAGCAGTTACTCGATGGCCAGGGGGGAGACCCAGTTCTTC. Amino acid sequence: CASSYSMARGETQFF.